This passage covers 28 T cell receptor beta chains from one sample sequenced in a study of blood T cell repertoires in COVID-19. Clones were sequenced by immunoSEQ multiplex PCR, and TCRdb holds only the in-frame ones, with some missing. The sample records about 220,000 clones, about nine tenths being singletons. Source material: PBMCs or T cells enriched from blood (not recorded which). The receptors come from a woman aged 25 to 39 who had recovered from COVID-19.

The sample holds a few counts of this clone. This chain joins TRBV6-5 and TRBJ2-1; 9 bases are a match to TRBD2. V was clipped by 3 bases and J by 8 bases; unmatched bases: 11. This CDR3 has 16 amino acids. The germline CDR1 and CDR2 sequences are MNHEY and SVGAGI. CDR3 nucleotides: TGTGCCAGCAGTTATGATGGCACTAGCGGGCTCTATGAGCAGTTCTTC. It encodes CASSYDGTSGLYEQFF.

This sequence joins TRBV11-2 and TRBJ1-4, with D unresolved. The CDR3 totals 13 residues. Trimming pared 1 base from V and 8 bases from J, leaving 8 bases between. CDR1 is SGHAT, CDR2 FQNNGV, per germline. CDR3 loop: CASSLVGIEKLFF. The CDR3, as DNA: TGTGCCAGCAGCTTAGTCGGTATCGAAAAACTGTTTTTT.

This chain joins TRBV27 and TRBJ1-2, with D unresolved. V was clipped by 6 bases and J by 1 base, with 9 bases between them. Per germline, CDR1 MNHEY and CDR2 SMNVEV (reference sequence). This CDR3 region has 13 residues. The CDR3 protein is CASSWRGNYGYTF. In nucleotides, the CDR3 is TGTGCCAGCAGCTGGCGGGGTAACTATGGCTACACCTTC.

The chain links TRBV7-2 to TRBJ1-4; D might be TRBD1 (6 bases). V lost 5 bases and J 11 bases, leaving 18 bases between the germline ends. Per the germline V gene, CDR1 is SGHTA and CDR2 is FQGNSA. CDR3 size: 14 residues. Here the CDR3 DNA reads TGTGCCAGCAGCCAAGAACAGGGTGCCGGGAAACTGTTTTTT. Protein: CASSQEQGAGKLFF.

The V gene is TRBV4-3, the J gene TRBJ1-4; D is ambiguous. Trimming removed 4 bases at V and 3 bases at J, with 12 bases between. This CDR3 spans 15 amino acids. Per germline, CDR1 LGHNA and CDR2 YSLEER. CDR3 DNA: TGCGCCAGCAGCCGGCAAAGGAGGTCTAATGAAAAACTGTTTTTT. This translates into CASSRQRRSNEKLFF.

The chain combines TRBV19 with TRBJ1-1, with D perhaps TRBD1 (5 bases). The CDR3 spans 16 residues. The V and J ends lost 7 bases and 0 bases respectively, with 18 bases between them. Germline V lookup: CDR1 LNHDA, CDR2 SQIVND (reference sequence). The CDR3 protein is CASKRGGSGMNTEAFF. The CDR3 nucleotides are TGTGCCAGTAAACGGGGGGGGAGCGGCATGAACACTGAAGCTTTCTTT.

This chain links TRBV5-1 with TRBJ1-1; perhaps TRBD1 as D (6 bases). CDR3 length: 16 amino acids. Trimming pared 4 bases from V and 0 bases from J, leaving 16 bases between. Looked up from germline, CDR1 is SGHRS and CDR2 is YFSETQ. CDR3 protein: CASSLRQDWVNTEAFF. In DNA, the CDR3 is TGCGCCAGCAGCCTACGACAGGACTGGGTGAACACTGAAGCTTTCTTT.

The rearrangement uses TRBV4-1 and TRBJ1-6; D perhaps matches TRBD1 (6 bases). CDR1 is MGHRA and CDR2 is YSYEKL in the germline V gene. This CDR3 has 16 residues. The V and J ends lost 1 base and 10 bases respectively, with 17 bases between them. The CDR3 loop is CASSQGVQGELSPLHF. For the CDR3, the DNA is TGCGCCAGCAGCCAAGGGGTACAGGGAGAGCTATCACCCCTCCACTTT.

V usage is TRBV2 and J usage is TRBJ1-3; D call uncertain. The CDR3 sequence is 16 residues long. CDR1 is SNHLY and CDR2 is FYNNEI in the germline V gene. Trimming removed 8 bases from V and 0 bases from J, with 17 bases in between. CDR3 amino acids: CASRTALVGSGNTIYF. Written as DNA, the CDR3 is TGTGCCAGCCGTACTGCGCTGGTCGGCTCTGGAAACACCATATATTTT.

This clone came up a few times. The chain combines TRBV7-2 with TRBJ2-3; the match to TRBD2 covers 7 bases. The CDR3 covers 16 residues. J was trimmed by 4 bases and V by 3 bases; bases with no gene match: 10. Germline CDR1 and CDR2: SGHTA and FQGNSA. The CDR3 coding sequence is TGTGCCAGCAGCTTTAGATTTCAGGGAGGGGCAGATACGCAGTATTTT. Its translation: CASSFRFQGGADTQYF.

The chain combines TRBV4-3 with TRBJ1-2; D is unclear. Germline V lookup: CDR1 LGHNA, CDR2 YSLEER. V lost 0 bases to trimming and J lost 8 bases, with 16 bases between them. The CDR3 is made up of 15 amino acids. The DNA for the CDR3 is TGCGCCAGCAGCCAAGAAGGGCAGCGTGGGAGGGGCTACACCTTC. Amino acid sequence: CASSQEGQRGRGYTF.

This clone was observed once. The CDR3 nucleotides are TGCGCCAGCAGCCAAGCACAGTCGAGCTCCTACGAGCAGTACTTC. Its translation is CASSQAQSSSYEQYF. The chain employs TRBV4-3 and TRBJ2-7, with D uncertain. The V and J ends lost 1 base and 0 bases respectively, with 10 bases between them. Germline-derived CDR1 and CDR2 are LGHNA and YSLEER. This CDR3 spans 15 amino acids.

The V and J genes are TRBV6-1 and TRBJ1-4; D is unresolved. The CDR3 is 15 residues long. Germline V gives CDR1 MNHNS, CDR2 SASEGT. The germline V and J ends were trimmed by 3 bases and 6 bases, with 14 bases remaining between them. For the CDR3, the DNA is TGTGCCAGCAGTGACCCGGGGAGGATGGATGAAAAACTGTTTTTT. It is translated as CASSDPGRMDEKLFF.

The count of this clone is one. V is TRBV7-2 and J is TRBJ1-2; TRBD1 aligns across 7 bases. CDR3 size: 13 residues. Germline CDR1 reads SGHTA; CDR2 reads FQGNSA. V was pared by 5 bases and J by 7 bases, with 7 bases of the junction left unmatched. This CDR3 reads CASSVDRVGGYTF. As DNA, the CDR3 is TGTGCCAGCAGCGTCGACAGGGTTGGTGGCTACACCTTC.

The gene calls are TRBV27 and TRBJ1-2, with D perhaps matching TRBD1 (5 bases). Between the trimmed V and J ends, which lost 1 base and 4 bases, there was a span of 7 bases. Germline V gene sequence: CDR1 MNHEY, CDR2 SMNVEV (reference sequence). The CDR3 is 13 amino acids. The CDR3 region is CASSLYTGYGYTF. CDR3 in DNA: TGTGCCAGCAGTTTATATACAGGCTATGGCTACACCTTC.

J is TRBJ2-5 and V is TRBV27; 14 bases match TRBD2. Per the germline V gene, CDR1 is MNHEY and CDR2 is SMNVEV (reference sequence). Unmatched junction bases numbered 16, after V lost 5 bases and J lost 5 bases. CDR3 length: 19 residues. This CDR3 reads CASSQIPPRLAGGRETQYF. DNA of the CDR3: TGTGCCAGCAGTCAAATTCCCCCCAGACTAGCGGGGGGGCGGGAGACCCAGTACTTC.

The chain has TRBV6-1 and TRBJ2-7, with TRBD2 matching 12 bases. The CDR3 is made up of 17 amino acids. Trimming took 2 bases from V and 7 from J; bases not matched to a gene: 12. Germline V CDR1 and CDR2: MNHNS, SASEGT. CDR3 residues: CASSEPGLAGTPREQYF. The CDR3 DNA reads as TGTGCCAGCAGTGAACCCGGACTAGCGGGGACCCCTCGGGAGCAGTACTTC.

V gene TRBV4-1 combines with J gene TRBJ2-2, with 11 bases aligning to TRBD2. CDR3 length equals 15 residues. Germline CDR1 reads MGHRA; CDR2 reads YSYEKL. V dropped 9 bases and J dropped 7; count of bases not matched to a gene: 10. The CDR3 region is CASRASGGIGGELFF. CDR3 coding DNA: TGCGCCAGTAGGGCTAGCGGGGGGATTGGCGGGGAGCTGTTTTTT.

This clone was counted once. The chain is built from TRBV9 and TRBJ1-4; a possible D gene is TRBD1 (5 bases). Germline CDR1 is SGDLS and CDR2 is YYNGEE. V was clipped by 5 bases and J by 8 bases, with 19 bases between them. The CDR3 consists of 15 residues. CDR3 region: CASSSKTAPREKLFF. In nucleotides, the CDR3 is TGTGCCAGCAGTTCTAAGACAGCACCACGCGAAAAACTGTTTTTT.

The chain joins TRBV6-6 to TRBJ2-5, with TRBD2 matching over 9 bases. The V and J ends lost 0 bases and 2 bases, in that order; junction bases with no gene match: 1. Germline V gene lookup returns CDR1 MNHNY and CDR2 SVGAGI (reference sequence). This CDR3 spans 15 amino acids. CDR3 sequence reads: CASSYSTSGQETQYF. CDR3 nucleotides: TGTGCCAGCAGTTACTCTACTAGCGGGCAAGAGACCCAGTACTTC.

The rearrangement links TRBV6-2 or TRBV6-3 to TRBJ2-7, with TRBD1 identical over 8 bases. Trimming at V came to 2 bases and at J to 3 bases, leaving 12 bases not matched to a gene. Germline V lookup: CDR1 MNHEY, CDR2 SVGEGT. The CDR3 totals 17 residues. CDR3 nucleotide sequence: TGTGCCAGCAGTTACGCGTCGAGGCCAGGGGGCATCTACGAGCAGTACTTC. Protein product: CASSYASRPGGIYEQYF.

The chain has TRBV2 and TRBJ2-1; D is possibly TRBD2 (5 bases). The CDR3 covers 17 residues. Germline V lookup: CDR1 SNHLY, CDR2 FYNNEI. Between the trimmed V and J ends, which lost 3 bases and 1 base, there was a span of 16 bases. The CDR3 here is CASSDSPLGSSYNEQFF. The CDR3 bases are TGTGCCAGCAGTGACTCCCCTTTGGGGAGTTCCTACAATGAGCAGTTCTTC.

J is TRBJ1-2 and V is TRBV2; 9 nucleotides align to TRBD1. V lost 7 bases, J lost 5 bases, and 8 bases stayed unmatched. Germline V gene data show CDR1 as SNHLY and CDR2 as FYNNEI. The CDR3 covers 14 residues. The chain's CDR3 is CASTGQGKDYGYTF. The DNA of the CDR3 is TGTGCCAGCACCGGACAGGGGAAGGATTATGGCTACACCTTC. Supplemented by reference TRBV2 and TRBJ1-2, the full variable domain reads EPEVTQTPSHQVTQMGQEVILRCVPISNHLYFYWYRQILGQKVEFLVSFYNNEISEKSEIFDDQFSVERPDGSNFTLKIRSTKLEDSAMYFCASTGQGKDYGYTFGSGTRLTVV.

The rearrangement uses TRBV19 and TRBJ2-7; D may be TRBD2 (5 bases). Germline assignment: CDR1 LNHDA and CDR2 SQIVND (reference sequence). The V end lost 6 bases, the J end lost 4 bases, and 22 bases lay between the germline ends. The CDR3 contains 16 residues. The CDR3 spells CASSTGLGLDLYEQYF. In nucleotides, the CDR3 is TGTGCCAGTAGCACGGGATTGGGTCTCGACCTTTACGAGCAGTACTTC.

The chain employs TRBV12-3 or TRBV12-4 and TRBJ1-2; D is unresolved. V dropped 8 bases and J dropped 0 bases, with 7 bases sitting between them. The CDR3 is 12 amino acids. The DNA of the CDR3 is TGTGCCAGCGGCGGCTCTAACTATGGCTACACCTTC. Its translation is CASGGSNYGYTF.

Here the CDR3 reads CASSQGRRDRGCSYEQYF. The CDR3 DNA sequence: TGTGCCAGCAGCCAAGGGCGCCGAGACAGGGGGTGCTCCTACGAGCAGTACTTC. The chain is built from TRBV3-1 (or the pseudogene TRBV3-2) and TRBJ2-7; 9 bases are shared with TRBD1. Germline V lookup: CDR1 LGHDT, CDR2 YNNKEL (reference sequence). The length of the CDR3 is 18 residues. V was pared by 1 base and J by 0 bases, with 10 bases of the junction left unmatched.

This rearrangement joins TRBV10-3 to TRBJ2-1, with TRBD2 matching over 8 bases. CDR1 and CDR2 (germline): ENHRY, SYGVKD. After removal of 3 bases from V and 0 bases from J, the junction contained 19 bases not matched to a gene. The CDR3 consists of 21 residues. This CDR3 is CAISDFLGTSESPSSYNEQFF. The CDR3 coding sequence is TGTGCCATCAGTGATTTTCTCGGGACTAGTGAGTCTCCAAGCTCCTACAATGAGCAGTTCTTC.

For the CDR3, the DNA is TGTGCCAGCAGCTTGAGGCAGGGCAATAATTCACCCCTCCACTTT. Protein product: CASSLRQGNNSPLHF. The rearrangement uses TRBV5-5 and TRBJ1-6; TRBD1 is a possible D gene (5 bases). The germline gives CDR1 SGHKS, CDR2 YYEKEE (reference sequence). V was pared by 1 base and J by 5 bases, with 10 bases between. The CDR3 extends over 15 amino acids.